The 26 T cell receptor beta chains below come from one sample, sequenced in a study of shared T cell receptors in the human thymus. Method: immunoSEQ multiplex PCR; TCRdb's copy keeps in-frame clones and lacks some. This table holds roughly 660,000 clones, approximately 88% found once. The same sample was also used in a study of human thymus T cells.

Source material: thymocytes. The receptors shown here come from a boy younger than two with a congenital heart defect.

The chain couples TRBV27 to TRBJ2-3, with TRBD2 identical over 12 bases. Trimming cost V 0 bases and J 5 bases; bases outside gene matches: 9. CDR3 length equals 18 residues. Per the germline V gene, CDR1 is MNHEY and CDR2 is SMNVEV (reference sequence). CDR3 DNA: TGTGCCAGCAGTTTATCGACTAGCGGGAGAGGGGGGGGAGATACGCAGTATTTT. Translated: CASSLSTSGRGGGDTQYF.

The genes are TRBV4-1 and TRBJ2-3; D possibly corresponds to TRBD1 (6 bases). The CDR3 spans 16 residues. The germline V gene has CDR1 MGHRA and CDR2 YSYEKL. Trimming left V 3 bases short and J 1 base short, with 14 bases between. CDR3 coding DNA: TGCGCCAGCAGCCACGGCGAAGGGGGAGGCACAGATACGCAGTATTTT. Translating gives CASSHGEGGGTDTQYF.

CDR3 amino acids: CASSLVTGRNTEAFF. CDR3 coding DNA: TGTGCCAGCAGCTTAGTTACAGGTAGGAACACTGAAGCTTTCTTT. The chain links TRBV7-2 to TRBJ1-1; D may be TRBD1 (5 bases). V was trimmed by 1 base and J by 1 base, leaving 10 bases between them. Germline CDR1 reads SGHTA; CDR2 reads FQGNSA. The CDR3 is 15 amino acids. The whole variable domain, filled in from reference TRBV7-2 and TRBJ1-1, reads GAGVSQSPSNKVTEKGKDVELRCDPISGHTALYWYRQSLGQGLEFLIYFQGNSAPDKSGLPSDRFSAERTGGSVSTLTIQRTQQEDSAVYLCASSLVTGRNTEAFFGQGTRLTVV.

The chain recombines TRBV2 with TRBJ1-2, with D unresolved. Between the trimmed V and J ends, which lost 3 bases and 0 bases, there was a span of 17 bases. The germline CDR1 and CDR2 sequences are SNHLY and FYNNEI. This CDR3 spans 17 amino acids. In DNA form, the CDR3 reads TGTGCCAGCAGTGATGGCCCCAAAGAAGGAGCTAACTATGGCTACACCTTC. Translated, it gives CASSDGPKEGANYGYTF.

This sequence joins TRBV6-5 and TRBJ2-1; possible D gene TRBD2, 6 bases. V was trimmed by 1 base and J by 10 bases, leaving 14 bases between them. The CDR3 runs to 14 residues. The germline V gene encodes CDR1 MNHEY and CDR2 SVGAGI. This CDR3 reads CASSYLGEAGEQFF. CDR3 DNA: TGTGCCAGCAGTTACTTGGGGGAGGCGGGGGAGCAGTTCTTC.

This clone was found once. V and J are TRBV29-1 and TRBJ2-1; 14 bases line up with TRBD2. The CDR3 extends over 13 amino acids. Trimming cost V 8 bases and J 7 bases; bases outside gene matches: 4. Germline V gene sequence: CDR1 SQVTM, CDR2 ANQGSEA. The DNA for the CDR3 is TGCAGCCAGACTAGCGGGGGGGGGAATGAGCAGTTCTTC. Translated, it gives CSQTSGGGNEQFF.

The chain links TRBV5-1 to TRBJ2-1; 10 bases are shared with TRBD2. Germline V gene lookup returns CDR1 SGHRS and CDR2 YFSETQ. The length of the CDR3 is 15 residues. The V gene end was trimmed by 4 bases and the J gene end by 8 bases; junction bases not matched to a gene: 9. Here the CDR3 reads CASSAASGSRDEQFF. DNA of the CDR3: TGCGCCAGCAGCGCCGCTAGCGGGAGTCGGGATGAGCAGTTCTTC. The whole variable domain, filled in from reference TRBV5-1 and TRBJ2-1, reads KAGVTQTPRYLIKTRGQQVTLSCSPISGHRSVSWYQQTPGQGLQFLFEYFSETQRNKGNFPGRFSGRQFSNSRSEMNVSTLELGDSALYLCASSAASGSRDEQFFGPGTRLTVL.

J is TRBJ2-7 and V is TRBV5-6, with D possibly being TRBD1 (6 bases). Per the germline V gene, CDR1 is SGHDT and CDR2 is YYEEEE. The V gene lost 5 bases and the J gene lost 6 bases, with 24 bases spanning the gap. The CDR3 extends over 16 amino acids. CDR3 DNA: TGTGCCAGCAGTAGGGGGACCGGGTTAACCTTGGGCGAGCAGTACTTC. This gives the protein CASSRGTGLTLGEQYF.

V is TRBV4-2 and J is TRBJ2-7, with D hard to call. Between the trimmed V and J ends, which lost 0 bases and 1 base, there was a span of 10 bases. Germline V gives CDR1 LGHNA, CDR2 YNFKEQ. This CDR3 is built from 15 residues. The CDR3 sequence is CASSQERKRSYEQYF. CDR3 in DNA: TGTGCCAGCAGCCAAGAAAGAAAGCGATCCTACGAGCAGTACTTC.

This rearrangement joins TRBV21-1 to TRBJ2-7; TRBD1 is taken as the D call from the table, unchecked against the DNA. TRBV21-1 is flagged as a pseudogene. This CDR3 is built from 15 residues. Here the CDR3 reads CASSTGWTGRYEQYF. CDR3 bases: TGTGCCAGCAGCACGGGGTGGACAGGGCGCTACGAGCAGTACTTC.

In regard to this clone: Different DNA sequences within this sample yield the same CDR3. The V and J genes are TRBV30 and TRBJ2-7; 9 bases match TRBD1. The length of the CDR3 is 13 residues. V was clipped by 2 bases and J by 7 bases; unmatched bases: 6. In germline, CDR1 is GTSNPN, CDR2 SVGIG (reference sequence). The CDR3 reads CAWSRDRAEEQYF. The CDR3 nucleotides are TGTGCCTGGAGTCGGGACAGGGCGGAGGAGCAGTACTTC.

The gene calls are TRBV11-2 and TRBJ2-7; D may be TRBD2 (6 bases). Germline lookup yields CDR1 SGHAT and CDR2 FQNNGV. V dropped 5 bases and J dropped 0 bases, with 11 bases sitting between them. The CDR3 is 14 amino acids. The CDR3 DNA reads TGTGCCAGCAGCGTCGGCGGGAACTCCTACGAGCAGTACTTC. It translates to CASSVGGNSYEQYF.

CDR3 sequence reads: CASSNSRQPQHF. DNA of the CDR3: TGTGCCAGCAGCAATTCGAGGCAGCCCCAGCATTTT. V usage is TRBV21-1 and J usage is TRBJ1-5. TRBV21-1 has pseudogene status. The CDR3 runs 12 residues.

V gene TRBV7-2 combines with J gene TRBJ2-3, with 9 positions matching TRBD2. With V trimmed by 1 base and J by 9 bases, 8 bases remained unmatched. Germline V gene sequence: CDR1 SGHTA, CDR2 FQGNSA. CDR3 length equals 15 residues. The CDR3 region has the DNA TGTGCCAGCAGCTTAGTCATGGGACTAGCAGGGACGCAGTATTTT. Translating gives CASSLVMGLAGTQYF.

V usage is TRBV10-2 and J usage is TRBJ2-5; 15 bases map to TRBD2. CDR1 and CDR2 from the germline V gene are WSHSY and SAAADI. The length of the CDR3 is 16 residues. Unmatched junction bases numbered 9, after V lost 8 bases and J lost 5 bases. The CDR3 coding sequence is TGCGCCAGCCTGAGGACCGGGACTAGCGGGAGGGAGACCCAGTACTTC. Translating it yields CASLRTGTSGRETQYF.

The rearrangement joins TRBV5-1 to TRBJ2-1; D is uncertain. Germline-derived CDR1 and CDR2 are SGHRS and YFSETQ. This CDR3 has 17 residues. With 6 bases removed from V and 0 bases from J, the gap between germline ends came to 19 bases. The chain's CDR3 is CASTPLNWSSSYNEQFF. Here the CDR3 DNA reads TGCGCCAGCACCCCCTTAAACTGGAGTAGCTCCTACAATGAGCAGTTCTTC.

J is TRBJ2-2 and V is TRBV5-1, with a possible D match to TRBD2 (6 bases). CDR1 is SGHRS, CDR2 YFSETQ, per germline. The CDR3 sequence is 16 residues long. V was cut by 0 bases and J by 7 bases, with 16 bases left in between. DNA for the CDR3: TGCGCCAGCAGCTTGGCCCGACGGGGAGGCCACGGGGAGCTGTTTTTT. It specifies CASSLARRGGHGELFF.

V and J are TRBV5-8 and TRBJ2-7; 11 nucleotides agree with TRBD1. The CDR3 is made up of 16 amino acids. Germline CDR1 SGHTS, CDR2 YDEGEE. The V and J ends lost 0 bases and 4 bases, in that order; junction bases with no gene match: 6. The CDR3 spells CASSLGGQGGKYEQYF. CDR3 in DNA: TGTGCCAGCAGCTTGGGGGGACAGGGGGGCAAATACGAGCAGTACTTC.

The J gene is TRBJ2-7, the V gene TRBV6-5, with a tentative D call TRBD2 (6 bases). The ends were cut back, 7 bases at V and 2 bases at J, with 12 bases in the middle. Germline loops: CDR1 MNHEY, CDR2 SVGAGI. The CDR3 runs 13 residues. The CDR3 DNA sequence: TGTGCCAGCACGGCAGGAGGGCCCTACGAGCAGTACTTC. This gives the protein CASTAGGPYEQYF.

The chain uses TRBV6-1 and TRBJ1-5; no definite D call. CDR3 size: 13 residues. Germline CDR1 and CDR2: MNHNS and SASEGT. Trimming took off 8 bases at V and 6 bases at J, with 14 bases between the two ends. The DNA of the CDR3 is TGTGCCAGCCTTCCGCCGCTAGGTCAGCCCCAGCATTTT. This translates into CASLPPLGQPQHF.

The CDR3 protein is CASSVGVGALNTEAFF. As DNA, the CDR3 is TGTGCCAGCAGCGTAGGGGTGGGGGCCTTGAACACTGAAGCTTTCTTT. The rearrangement joins TRBV9 to TRBJ1-1; D perhaps matches TRBD1 (6 bases). The CDR3 sequence is 16 residues long. Germline loops: CDR1 SGDLS, CDR2 YYNGEE. V gave up 0 bases and J gave up 0 bases, with 12 bases separating them.

The gene calls are TRBV9 and TRBJ2-7; 9 nucleotides align to TRBD1. CDR3 size: 15 residues. Germline V CDR1 and CDR2: SGDLS, YYNGEE. V lost 3 bases to trimming and J lost 0 bases; unmatched junction nucleotides: 4. The CDR3 DNA is TGTGCCAGCAGCGCCGGGGACAGGGCCTCCTACGAGCAGTACTTC. Its translation is CASSAGDRASYEQYF. The full variable domain, rest sourced from reference TRBV9 and TRBJ2-7, is DSGVTQTPKHLITATGQRVTLRCSPRSGDLSVYWYQQSLDQGLQFLIQYYNGEERAKGNILERFSAQQFPDLHSELNLSSLELGDSALYFCASSAGDRASYEQYFGPGTRLTVT.

The chain recombines TRBV4-1 with TRBJ1-4; 9 bases are a match to TRBD1. Trimming took 4 bases from V and 0 from J; bases not matched to a gene: 9. This CDR3 region has 18 residues. CDR1 and CDR2 from the germline V gene are MGHRA and YSYEKL. This CDR3 reads CASSRTGQGVATNEKLFF. The DNA of the CDR3 is TGCGCCAGCAGCCGTACGGGACAGGGAGTTGCAACTAATGAAAAACTGTTTTTT.

The V and J genes are TRBV5-4 and TRBJ2-7, with TRBD2 identical over 12 bases. The trim removed 0 bases at V and 0 bases at J, leaving 4 bases unmatched. CDR1 and CDR2 from the germline V gene are SGHNT and YYREEE (reference sequence). The CDR3 has 17 residues. The CDR3 loop is CASSLGATSGSSYEQYF. CDR3 in DNA: TGTGCCAGCAGCTTGGGGGCGACTAGCGGGAGCTCCTACGAGCAGTACTTC.

V and J are TRBV27 and TRBJ1-1; D might be TRBD1 (5 bases). V lost 0 bases and J lost 6, with 14 bases in between. The CDR3 sequence is 15 residues long. Germline loops: CDR1 MNHEY, CDR2 SMNVEV (reference sequence). Written as DNA, the CDR3 is TGTGCCAGCAGTTTATCGGGCCGGTTGGGGCCTGAAGCTTTCTTT. Translating gives CASSLSGRLGPEAFF.

The genes are TRBV6-6 and TRBJ2-5; unclear D gene. The germline gives CDR1 MNHNY, CDR2 SVGAGI (reference sequence). Between the trimmed V and J ends, which lost 2 bases and 2 bases, there was a span of 12 bases. CDR3 length equals 15 residues. DNA of the CDR3: TGTGCCAGCAGTTACGGAGTCCCGTGGCAAGAGACCCAGTACTTC. Amino acids: CASSYGVPWQETQYF.